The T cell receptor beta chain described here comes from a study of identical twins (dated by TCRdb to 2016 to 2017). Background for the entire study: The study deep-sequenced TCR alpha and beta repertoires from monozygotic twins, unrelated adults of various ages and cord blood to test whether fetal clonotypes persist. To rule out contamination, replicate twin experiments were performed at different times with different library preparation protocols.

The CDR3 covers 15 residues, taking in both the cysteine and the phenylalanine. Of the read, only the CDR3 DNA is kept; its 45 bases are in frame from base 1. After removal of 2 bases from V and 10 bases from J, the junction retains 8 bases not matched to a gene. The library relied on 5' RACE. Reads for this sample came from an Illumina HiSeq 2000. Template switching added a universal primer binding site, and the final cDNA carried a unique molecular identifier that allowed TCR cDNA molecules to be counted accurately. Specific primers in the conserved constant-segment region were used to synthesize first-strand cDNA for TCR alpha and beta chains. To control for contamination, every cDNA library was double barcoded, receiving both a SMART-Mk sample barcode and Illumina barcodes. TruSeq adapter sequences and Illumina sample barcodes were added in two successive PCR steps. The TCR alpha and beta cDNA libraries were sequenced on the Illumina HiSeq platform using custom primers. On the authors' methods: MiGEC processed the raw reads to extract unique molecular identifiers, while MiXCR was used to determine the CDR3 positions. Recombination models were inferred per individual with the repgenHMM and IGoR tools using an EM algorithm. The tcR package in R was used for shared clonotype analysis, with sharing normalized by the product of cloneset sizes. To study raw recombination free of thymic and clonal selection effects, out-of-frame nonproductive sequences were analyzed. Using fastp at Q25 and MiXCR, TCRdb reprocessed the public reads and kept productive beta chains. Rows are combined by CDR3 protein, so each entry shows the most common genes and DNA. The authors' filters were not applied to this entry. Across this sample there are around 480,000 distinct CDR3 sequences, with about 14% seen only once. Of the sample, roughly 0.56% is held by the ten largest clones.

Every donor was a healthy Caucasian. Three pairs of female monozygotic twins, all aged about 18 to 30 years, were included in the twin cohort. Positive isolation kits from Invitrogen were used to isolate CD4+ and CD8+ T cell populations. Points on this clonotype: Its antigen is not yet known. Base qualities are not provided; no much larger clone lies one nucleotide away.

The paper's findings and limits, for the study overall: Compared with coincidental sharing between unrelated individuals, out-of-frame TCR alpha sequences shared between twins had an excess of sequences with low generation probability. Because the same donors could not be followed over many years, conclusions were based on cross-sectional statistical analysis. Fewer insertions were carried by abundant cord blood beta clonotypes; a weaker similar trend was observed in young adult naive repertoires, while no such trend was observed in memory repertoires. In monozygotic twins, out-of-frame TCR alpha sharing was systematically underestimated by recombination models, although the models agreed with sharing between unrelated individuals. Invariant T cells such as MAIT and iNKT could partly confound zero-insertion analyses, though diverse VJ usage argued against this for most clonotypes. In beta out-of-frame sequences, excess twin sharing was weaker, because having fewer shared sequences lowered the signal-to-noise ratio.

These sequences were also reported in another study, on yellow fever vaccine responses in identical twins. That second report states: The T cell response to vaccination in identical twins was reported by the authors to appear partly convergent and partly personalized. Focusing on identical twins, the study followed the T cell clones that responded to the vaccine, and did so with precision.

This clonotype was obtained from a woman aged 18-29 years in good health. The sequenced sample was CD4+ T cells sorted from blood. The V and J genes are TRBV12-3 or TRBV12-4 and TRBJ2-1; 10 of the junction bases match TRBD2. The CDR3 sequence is CASSLSGGVAPEQFF. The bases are TGTGCCAGCAGTTTAAGCGGGGGGGTCGCACCCGAGCAGTTCTTC.